A few counts support the clone carrying this T cell receptor (beta chain). A single record per CDR3 protein comes from TCRdb applying MiXCR to the 5' RACE reads. The repertoire holds more than 300,000 distinct CDR3 sequences, roughly 15% seen once, with over 20% in the top ten. The junction had 8 bases not matched to a gene; V was cut back by 4 bases and J by 5 bases. Germline V CDR1 and CDR2: SGHRS, YFSETQ. The CDR3 totals 15 residues. This entry is derived from a study of T-cell memory formation after mild COVID-19. The specimen sequenced was PBMCs or a T cell subset sorted from them (not recorded which). This sequence originates from a man younger than 35 who had mild COVID-19 (a few samples of this study predate the infection). Cell type and time point are not known. The V gene is TRBV5-1, the J gene TRBJ2-5; 10 bases fit TRBD1. The CDR3 DNA follows: TGCGCCAGCAGCCGGAGACAGGGGGCTAGGGAGACCCAGTACTTC. The encoded protein is CASSRRQGARETQYF.